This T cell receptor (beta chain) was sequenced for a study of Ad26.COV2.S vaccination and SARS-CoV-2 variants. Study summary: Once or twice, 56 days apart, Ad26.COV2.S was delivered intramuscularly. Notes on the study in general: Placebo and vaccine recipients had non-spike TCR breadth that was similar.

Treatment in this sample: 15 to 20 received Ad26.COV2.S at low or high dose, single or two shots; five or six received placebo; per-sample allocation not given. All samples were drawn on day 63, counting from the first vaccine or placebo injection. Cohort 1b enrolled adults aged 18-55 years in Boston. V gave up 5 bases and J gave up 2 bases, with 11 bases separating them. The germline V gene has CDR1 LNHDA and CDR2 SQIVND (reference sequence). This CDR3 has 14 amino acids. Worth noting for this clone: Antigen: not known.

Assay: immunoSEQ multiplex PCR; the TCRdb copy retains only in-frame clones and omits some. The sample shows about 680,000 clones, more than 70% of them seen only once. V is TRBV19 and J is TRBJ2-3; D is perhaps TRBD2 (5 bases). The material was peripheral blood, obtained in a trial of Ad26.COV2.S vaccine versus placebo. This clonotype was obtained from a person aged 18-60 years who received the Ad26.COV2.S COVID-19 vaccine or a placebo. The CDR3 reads CASSGGPSTDTQYF. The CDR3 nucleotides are TGTGCCAGTAGTGGCGGGCCCTCCACAGATACGCAGTATTTT.